This T cell receptor beta chain emerged from a study of persistence of HIV-infected CD4 T cells. The immunoSEQ assay was version 4, run in survey mode. Profiled with immunoSEQ multiplex PCR; TCRdb holds only in-frame clones, not every one. In the table there are tens of thousands of clones, roughly 71% of which are singletons. Study-wide results and limits: Proviral oligoclonality tracked with TCR oligoclonality within the same sorted cells.

Trimming at V came to 1 base and at J to 5 bases, leaving 8 bases not matched to a gene. The CDR3 runs to 16 residues. CDR1 and CDR2 (germline): LGHDT, YNNKEL (reference sequence). Points on this clone: Antigen unknown.

Cells were stimulated with overlapping HIV-1 Gag 15-mer peptides. Sorting selected CD4+ T cells upregulating both CD40 ligand and CD69. The chain couples TRBV3-1 (or the pseudogene TRBV3-2) to TRBJ2-7; TRBD1 agrees at 10 bases. The sequencing used CD4+ T cells sorted from PBMCs after approximately 20-hour stimulation, collected from a patient who received antiretroviral therapy. The sequence was collected from an adult man with HIV who was CMV-seropositive. CDR3 DNA: TGTGCCAGCAGCCAAGCTCGGACAGGGGGTTCCGACGAGCAGTACTTC. The encoded protein is CASSQARTGGSDEQYF.